This entry features one T cell receptor (beta chain) sequence. This entry belongs to a study of blood T cell repertoires in COVID-19. For the study at large: Whether acute or convalescent, the COVID-19 samples came from the United States, Italy and Spain. From T cells, B-cell-depleted T cells, or PBMCs came the material, which was cDNA or gDNA.

Participants were aged about 18 to 89 years, lived in 20 to 30 US areas, and enrolled virtually. Within 2 weeks of study entry, exposed participants had contacted a PCR-confirmed or clinician-diagnosed COVID-19 case. J lost 1 base, V lost 5 bases, and 5 bases had no gene match. The CDR3 is 14 residues long. Germline CDR1 is SQVTM and CDR2 is ANQGSEA. The data were produced by immunoSEQ multiplex PCR, yet TCRdb's version contains in-frame clones alone and is incomplete. The sample has about 180,000 clones; approximately 80% are singletons. V usage is TRBV29-1 and J usage is TRBJ1-2; 9 bases match TRBD1. Sequencing used PBMCs or T cells enriched from blood (not recorded which). The clonotype comes from a man in his fifties or sixties who had been exposed to COVID-19. Here the CDR3 DNA reads TGCAGCGTTCCCTGGACAGGGGATAACTATGGCTACACCTTC. It translates to CSVPWTGDNYGYTF.